The rows below give T cell receptor beta chains drawn from one sample of a study of blood T cell repertoires in COVID-19. The data were produced by immunoSEQ multiplex PCR, yet TCRdb's version contains in-frame clones alone and is incomplete. The sample lists 30,000 to 45,000 clones, around four fifths seen once, with less than 40% in the top ten. Sequenced material: peripheral blood. These TCRs come from a man in his 60s with acute or convalescent COVID-19. CDR3s include the opening cysteine and the closing phenylalanine or tryptophan. D genes are given only for firm matches. Some rows have no size entry. The others give once, few or many, or a class for an expanded clone.

>TRBD1|TRBJ1-3|NA|TRBV11-3
CASSLVATGGNTIYF
TGTGCCAGCAGCTTAGTGGCGACAGGGGGAAACACCATATATTTT
>NA|TRBJ2-1|few|TRBV5-1
CASSLDGQPNYNEQFF
TGCGCCAGCAGCTTGGATGGACAGCCTAATTACAATGAGCAGTTCTTC
>NA|TRBJ2-7|NA|TRBV10-3
CATRSTAGGKNYEQYF
TGTGCCACCCGTAGTACCGCAGGGGGGAAGAACTACGAGCAGTACTTC
>NA|TRBJ2-1|NA|TRBV20-1
CSASGSPSYNEQFF
TGCAGTGCTAGTGGGAGCCCCTCCTACAATGAGCAGTTCTTC
>TRBD2|TRBJ2-3|NA|TRBV11-3
CASSPGGTSGRGGSTDTQYF
TGTGCCAGCAGCCCCGGCGGGACTAGCGGGAGAGGAGGGAGCACAGATACGCAATATTTT
>NA|TRBJ2-7|NA|TRBV19
CASSTLSNEQYF
TGTGCCAGTAGCACCCTAAGCAACGAGCAGTACTTC
>TRBD1|TRBJ1-2|few|TRBV30
CAWSGGTGGYGYTF
TGTGCCTGGAGTGGCGGGACAGGGGGCTATGGCTACACCTTC
>NA|TRBJ1-1|NA|TRBV27
CASREQGGTEAFF
TGTGCCAGCAGGGAACAGGGTGGGACTGAAGCTTTCTTT
>NA|TRBJ2-1|NA|TRBV24-1
CATSDPLASGYNEQFF
TGTGCCACCAGTGACCCCCTCGCGTCAGGGTACAATGAGCAGTTCTTC
>TRBD1|TRBJ2-7|NA|TRBV5-1
CASSFGQGLYEQYF
TGCGCCAGCAGCTTCGGACAGGGTCTTTACGAGCAGTACTTC
>NA|TRBJ2-7|NA|TRBV5-1
CASSLAGTPTYEQYF
TGCGCCAGCAGCTTGGCCGGGACTCCTACCTACGAGCAGTACTTC
>TRBD2|TRBJ2-7|many|TRBV27
CASSISGRLDEQYF
TGTGCCAGCAGCATTAGCGGGAGGCTCGACGAGCAGTACTTC
>TRBD1|TRBJ1-2|NA|TRBV10-3
CAISGAGGVYGYTF
TGTGCCATCAGTGGGGCAGGGGGCGTTTATGGCTACACCTTC
>NA|TRBJ2-1|NA|TRBV6-1
CASAPGARNEQFF
TGTGCCAGCGCCCCAGGGGCGCGCAATGAGCAGTTCTTC
>TRBD1|TRBJ1-6|NA|TRBV5-5
CASSLTGGIYSPLHF
TGTGCCAGCAGCTTGACAGGGGGCATATATTCACCCCTCCACTTT
>TRBD2|TRBJ2-7|NA|TRBV2
CASGGDYQTEQYF
TGTGCCAGCGGGGGGGACTACCAAACCGAGCAGTACTTC
>NA|TRBJ1-1|NA|TRBV4-2
CASSQGAGAPHDAEAFF
TGTGCCAGCAGCCAAGGGGCAGGGGCCCCCCATGATGCTGAAGCTTTCTTT
>NA|TRBJ1-3|NA|TRBV5-1
CASSLNMRDTIYF
TGCGCCAGCAGCTTGAATATGAGGGACACCATATATTTT
>NA|TRBJ1-2|NA|TRBV6-1
CASSEYGVTLGYTF
TGTGCCAGCAGTGAATACGGGGTGACGCTTGGCTACACCTTC
>NA|TRBJ1-5|NA|TRBV10-3
CAISDGFQPQHF
TGTGCCATCAGTGACGGGTTTCAGCCCCAGCATTTT
>TRBD2|TRBJ2-1|once|TRBV7-9
CASTKPGGPTYNEQFF
TGTGCCAGCACCAAACCGGGGGGACCAACCTACAATGAGCAGTTCTTC
>NA|TRBJ1-3|NA|TRBV28
CASSREFGNTIYF
TGTGCCAGCAGTAGGGAGTTCGGAAACACCATATATTTT
>NA|TRBJ1-1|few|TRBV6-1
CASSEWGGMNTEAFF
TGTGCCAGCAGTGAATGGGGGGGGATGAACACTGAAGCTTTCTTT
>TRBD1|TRBJ1-5|NA|TRBV19
CASSIQLQGGSNQPQHF
TGTGCCAGTAGTATACAACTACAGGGGGGGAGCAATCAGCCCCAGCATTTT
>NA|TRBJ2-7|few|TRBV18
CASSPPGGVYEQYF
TGTGCCAGCTCACCACCCGGCGGGGTCTACGAGCAGTACTTC
>NA|TRBJ1-4|NA|TRBV5-5
CASSSHATNEKLFF
TGTGCCAGCAGCTCACACGCAACTAATGAAAAACTGTTTTTT
>TRBD2|TRBJ2-3|NA|TRBV19
CASRRVPGLAGRDTQYF
TGTGCCAGTAGGAGGGTCCCGGGACTAGCGGGGCGGGATACGCAGTATTTT
>TRBD1|TRBJ1-2|NA|TRBV6-5
CASRGTGTNYGYTF
TGTGCCAGCAGGGGGACAGGGACTAACTATGGCTACACCTTC
>NA|TRBJ1-2|NA|TRBV4-1
CASSLLEGDGYTF
TGCGCCAGCAGCCTCCTTGAGGGCGATGGCTACACCTTC
>NA|TRBJ2-7|few|TRBV6-5
CASSSLFENPYEQYF
TGTGCCAGCAGTTCCCTATTTGAGAACCCCTACGAGCAGTACTTC